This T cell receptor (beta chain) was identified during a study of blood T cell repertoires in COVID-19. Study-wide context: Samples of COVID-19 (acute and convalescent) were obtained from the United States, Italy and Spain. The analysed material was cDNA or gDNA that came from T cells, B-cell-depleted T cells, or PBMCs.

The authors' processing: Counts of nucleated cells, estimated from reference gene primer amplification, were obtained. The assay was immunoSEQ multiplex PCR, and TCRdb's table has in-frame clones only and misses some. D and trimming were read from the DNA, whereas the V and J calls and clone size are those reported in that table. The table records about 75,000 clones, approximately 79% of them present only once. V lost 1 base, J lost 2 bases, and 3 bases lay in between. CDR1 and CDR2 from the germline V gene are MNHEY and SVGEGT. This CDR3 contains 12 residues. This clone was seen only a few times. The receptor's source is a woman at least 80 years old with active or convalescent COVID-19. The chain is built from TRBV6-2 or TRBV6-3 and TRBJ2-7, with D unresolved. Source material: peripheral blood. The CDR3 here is CASSYLTYEQYF. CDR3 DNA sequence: TGTGCCAGCAGTTACTTAACCTACGAGCAGTACTTC.